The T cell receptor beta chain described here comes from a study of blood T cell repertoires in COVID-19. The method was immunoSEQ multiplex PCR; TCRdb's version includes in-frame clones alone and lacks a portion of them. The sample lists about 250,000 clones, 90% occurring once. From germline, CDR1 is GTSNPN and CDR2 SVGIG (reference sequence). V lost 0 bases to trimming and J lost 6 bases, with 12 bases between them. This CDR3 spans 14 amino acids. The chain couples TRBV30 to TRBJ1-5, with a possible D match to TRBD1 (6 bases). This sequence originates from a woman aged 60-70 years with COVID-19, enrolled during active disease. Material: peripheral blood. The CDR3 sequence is CAWSVGGAGQPQHF. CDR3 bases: TGTGCCTGGAGTGTAGGGGGGGCAGGTCAGCCCCAGCATTTT.